The present entry profiles one TCR beta chain with its context. The sample originates from a study of patients and donors after allogeneic stem cell transplantation. Trimming pared 0 bases from V and 2 bases from J, leaving 11 bases between. Germline V gene data show CDR1 as MNHEY and CDR2 as SVGAGI. This CDR3 is built from 15 residues. TCRdb re-analysed the RT-PCR reads in MiXCR, keeping a single row per CDR3 protein. The sample consists of some 960,000 distinct CDR3 sequences, roughly 18% of them appearing once. This chain connects TRBV6-5 to TRBJ2-7; D remains unclear. This TCR was recovered from a human donor who was either an allogeneic HSCT recipient or a stem cell or donor lymphocyte infusion donor (not recorded which). It is not recorded whose cells these are; they may come from a transplant donor. Material: blood, either unsorted or a sorted T cell fraction (not recorded which). Written as DNA, the CDR3 is TGTGCCAGCAGTTACTCGACTCTGGATACCTACGAGCAGTACTTC. Translating it yields CASSYSTLDTYEQYF.